This passage covers 27 T cell receptor beta chains from one sample sequenced in a study of cytomegalovirus exposure and HLA in healthy donors. The PCR employed 60 Vbeta primers together with 13 Jbeta primers. The protocol was immunoSEQ multiplex PCR, while the TCRdb copy is restricted to in-frame clones and leaves out a portion. The sample contains approximately 150,000 clones, over 75% of which appear only once. The sequenced material came from PBMCs. Every receptor here comes from a man in his forties in good health and CMV-seronegative.

V is TRBV5-1 and J is TRBJ2-7; 7 nucleotides agree with TRBD2. The V gene's germline CDR1 is SGHRS and CDR2 YFSETQ. The J segment lost 0 bases and the V segment lost 5 bases, leaving 5 bases of the junction unmatched. This CDR3 comprises 14 residues. CDR3 sequence reads: CASSRGGLSYEQYF. The CDR3, as DNA: TGCGCCAGCAGTCGCGGGGGACTCTCCTACGAGCAGTACTTC.

The rearrangement uses TRBV6-4 and TRBJ2-3; 12 bases are a match to TRBD2. V trimming: 9 bases; J trimming: 6 bases; junction bases outside the gene matches: 4. CDR3 length equals 13 residues. Germline CDR1 is MRHNA and CDR2 is SNTAGT. In DNA, the CDR3 is TGTGCCAGAGGACTAGCGGGGTGTGATACGCAGTATTTT. Encoded protein: CARGLAGCDTQYF.

This clone was seen once. The CDR3: CASSRDRDNYEQYF. The CDR3 DNA is TGTGCCAGCAGCCGGGACAGGGACAACTACGAGCAGTACTTC. The chain combines TRBV27 with TRBJ2-7; 9 bases are shared with TRBD1. The CDR3 is 14 residues long. Trimming took 6 bases from V and 3 from J; bases not matched to a gene: 6. From germline, CDR1 is MNHEY and CDR2 SMNVEV (reference sequence).

This sequence joins TRBV4-3 and TRBJ2-1, with D maybe TRBD2 (7 bases). With 2 bases removed from V and 1 base from J, the gap between germline ends came to 12 bases. Germline CDR1 is LGHNA and CDR2 is YSLEER. The CDR3 runs to 16 residues. CDR3: CASSQTGGNSYNEQFF. The CDR3 DNA follows: TGCGCCAGCAGCCAAACGGGGGGCAATTCCTACAATGAGCAGTTCTTC.

The count of this clone is one. The V and J genes are TRBV4-1 and TRBJ1-1, with TRBD1 as a possible D gene (6 bases). Per germline, CDR1 MGHRA and CDR2 YSYEKL. The CDR3 loop spans 15 amino acids. V shed 0 bases and J shed 4 bases, with 12 bases lying between them. CDR3: CASSQEGQGSTEAFF. The CDR3 DNA reads as TGCGCCAGCAGCCAAGAGGGTCAGGGGAGCACTGAAGCTTTCTTT.

The CDR3 nucleotides are TGTGCTAGTGCCCCAGAGCGAAGCACAGATACGCAGTATTTT. It encodes CASAPERSTDTQYF. This rearrangement joins TRBV12-5 to TRBJ2-3; the D is unclear. V gave up 7 bases and J gave up 0 bases, with 11 bases separating them. The germline gives CDR1 LGHNT, CDR2 FRNRAP. CDR3 length: 14 residues.

V is TRBV30 and J is TRBJ1-5, with 8 bases fitting TRBD1. V shed 5 bases and J 5 bases; nucleotides not matched to a gene: 5. Germline CDR1 is GTSNPN and CDR2 is SVGIG (reference sequence). This CDR3 contains 13 residues. In DNA form, the CDR3 reads TGTGCCTGGGATGACAGGGGCGATCAGCCCCAGCATTTT. Protein product: CAWDDRGDQPQHF.

The rearrangement uses TRBV5-1 and TRBJ2-7; 9 nucleotides agree with TRBD1. This CDR3 is built from 13 residues. Trimming took 7 bases from V and 6 from J; bases not matched to a gene: 8. The germline CDR1 and CDR2 sequences are SGHRS and YFSETQ. The CDR3 DNA reads as TGCGCCAGCTTCGGGACAGGGCCGGGCGAGCAGTACTTC. This sequence encodes CASFGTGPGEQYF.

The chain joins TRBV14 to TRBJ2-5, with a weak D call TRBD1 (6 bases). The CDR3 is made up of 13 amino acids. V lost 4 bases and J lost 9, with 15 bases in between. Germline V gives CDR1 SGHDN, CDR2 FVKESK. The DNA of the CDR3 is TGTGCCAGCAGCCTTCAGGGGACCCAGTCCCAGTACTTC. Protein product: CASSLQGTQSQYF.

This chain joins TRBV29-1 and TRBJ1-3, with 9 bases identical to TRBD1. This CDR3 is built from 14 residues. Germline values: CDR1 SQVTM, CDR2 ANQGSEA. V lost 6 bases to trimming and J lost 3 bases; unmatched junction nucleotides: 6. The CDR3, as DNA: TGCAGCGTCGGAGACAGGGGGTATGGAAACACCATATATTTT. Protein: CSVGDRGYGNTIYF.

The chain uses TRBV30 and TRBJ1-3, with D unclear. The CDR3 extends over 20 amino acids. CDR1 and CDR2 from the germline V gene are GTSNPN and SVGIG (reference sequence). V lost 2 bases, J lost 1 base, and 27 bases lay in between. The CDR3 is CAWSQTGLPQLDWSGNTIYF. The CDR3 DNA reads as TGTGCCTGGAGTCAAACGGGTCTTCCACAACTCGATTGGTCTGGAAACACCATATATTTT.

Here the CDR3 DNA reads TGCGCCAGCAGTGGCGGGGGGGCCGATAGAGAGCAGTTCTTC. This codes for CASSGGGADREQFF. The genes are TRBV10-2 and TRBJ2-1, with 9 bases matching TRBD2. The CDR3 contains 14 residues. Looked up from germline, CDR1 is WSHSY and CDR2 is SAAADI. V dropped 4 bases and J dropped 10; count of bases not matched to a gene: 8.

This clone was recorded at least ten times. The chain employs TRBV6-5 and TRBJ1-3, with D unclear. The V gene lost 8 bases and the J gene lost 0 bases, with 14 bases spanning the gap. Germline V gene lookup returns CDR1 MNHEY and CDR2 SVGAGI. The length of the CDR3 is 15 residues. The CDR3 spells CASGGGLNSGNTIYF. The CDR3 coding sequence is TGTGCCAGCGGTGGAGGTTTGAACTCTGGAAACACCATATATTTT.

V and J are TRBV6-4 and TRBJ1-3; no clear D. The CDR3 is made up of 15 amino acids. V was trimmed by 3 bases and J by 1 base, leaving 10 bases between them. The germline gives CDR1 MRHNA, CDR2 SNTAGT. CDR3 protein: CASSELADSGNTIYF. For the CDR3, the DNA is TGTGCCAGCAGTGAATTGGCGGATTCTGGAAACACCATATATTTT.

This clone was found once. The chain combines TRBV29-1 with TRBJ1-5, with 7 nucleotides matching TRBD1. The CDR3 spans 19 residues. Germline lookup yields CDR1 SQVTM and CDR2 ANQGSEA. The V segment lost 6 bases and the J segment 2 bases; nucleotides outside the gene matches: 22. The CDR3 region is CSVTLFLTGYDSGNQPQHF. Here the CDR3 DNA reads TGCAGCGTCACCTTGTTCTTGACAGGGTACGATTCTGGCAATCAGCCCCAGCATTTT.

The chain employs TRBV19 and TRBJ2-2, with D possibly matching TRBD1 (5 bases). CDR1 and CDR2 from the germline V gene are LNHDA and SQIVND (reference sequence). There are 15 residues in the CDR3. With 11 bases removed from V and 5 bases from J, the gap between germline ends came to 21 bases. In DNA form, the CDR3 reads TGTGCCGTAACCGGACACTCTAGGGGAACCGGGGAGCTGTTTTTT. Its protein is CAVTGHSRGTGELFF.

This chain connects TRBV9 to TRBJ2-5, with D possibly matching TRBD2 (6 bases). The CDR3 covers 17 residues. Germline assignment: CDR1 SGDLS and CDR2 YYNGEE. The V and J ends lost 0 bases and 3 bases respectively, with 18 bases between them. The CDR3 spells CASSVGGQRAGEETQYF. DNA of the CDR3: TGTGCCAGCAGCGTAGGCGGTCAGCGGGCTGGCGAAGAGACCCAGTACTTC.

This clone was found a few times. The genes are TRBV9 and TRBJ2-7; D possibly corresponds to TRBD2 (6 bases). Germline V gives CDR1 SGDLS, CDR2 YYNGEE. V was cut by 0 bases and J by 0 bases, with 19 bases left in between. The CDR3 is made up of 18 amino acids. DNA of the CDR3: TGTGCCAGCAGCGTAGGCGGGGAAACAGGCAGGAGCTCCTACGAGCAGTACTTC. This codes for CASSVGGETGRSSYEQYF.

The CDR3 loop is CAWNSHRDTEAFF. The CDR3 nucleotides are TGTGCCTGGAATTCTCACCGGGACACTGAAGCTTTCTTT. The chain combines TRBV30 with TRBJ1-1; D gene ambiguous. The CDR3 loop spans 13 amino acids. CDR1 is GTSNPN, CDR2 SVGIG, per germline (reference sequence). Trimming removed 4 bases from V and 3 bases from J, with 12 bases in between.

The J gene is TRBJ2-2, the V gene TRBV19; TRBD1 agrees at 8 bases. CDR1 is LNHDA, CDR2 SQIVND, per germline (reference sequence). Trimming removed 6 bases from V and 4 bases from J; junction bases left unmatched: 10. There are 16 residues in the CDR3. The CDR3 sequence: CASRLETGAGTGELFF. CDR3 in DNA: TGTGCCAGTAGGCTCGAGACAGGGGCGGGCACCGGGGAGCTGTTTTTT.

The chain has TRBV19 and TRBJ2-3, with a possible D match to TRBD1 (6 bases). V was shortened by 5 bases and J by 0 bases, with 18 bases between the two germline ends. The CDR3 covers 17 residues. Germline V gives CDR1 LNHDA, CDR2 SQIVND (reference sequence). The CDR3 protein is CASSHYDRTTSTDTQYF. CDR3 nucleotides: TGTGCCAGTAGTCATTACGACAGGACCACTAGCACAGATACGCAGTATTTT.

The V gene is TRBV27, the J gene TRBJ1-6, with D tentatively TRBD1 (6 bases). The V and J ends lost 7 bases and 4 bases respectively, with 14 bases between them. Per the germline V gene, CDR1 is MNHEY and CDR2 is SMNVEV (reference sequence). The CDR3 is 15 amino acids. In DNA, the CDR3 is TGTGCCAGCACGTTTACAGGACAGTATAATTCACCCCTCCACTTT. Translation: CASTFTGQYNSPLHF.

The chain joins TRBV6-5 to TRBJ2-2; D is uncertain. Germline V gene data show CDR1 as MNHEY and CDR2 as SVGAGI. V was trimmed by 1 base and J by 2 bases, leaving 11 bases between them. The CDR3 contains 16 residues. For the CDR3, the DNA is TGTGCCAGCAGTTACTACAGCAGGATCAACACCGGGGAGCTGTTTTTT. Residues: CASSYYSRINTGELFF.

The chain employs TRBV6-4 and TRBJ2-3, with 8 bases aligning to TRBD2. J gave up 4 bases and V 2 bases, and 8 bases lay outside the gene matches. This CDR3 contains 16 residues. In germline, CDR1 is MRHNA, CDR2 SNTAGT. The CDR3 here is CASSDIGGGIADTQYF. In nucleotides, the CDR3 is TGTGCCAGCAGTGACATTGGCGGGGGGATAGCAGATACGCAGTATTTT.

The chain links TRBV7-6 to TRBJ2-3; 8 bases line up with TRBD2. CDR3 length: 18 amino acids. With 1 base clipped from V and 2 bases from J, the junction kept 11 bases outside the gene matches. CDR1 and CDR2 from the germline V gene are SGHVS and FNYEAQ. In DNA, the CDR3 is TGTGCCAGCAGCTTAGGCGGCTCCGGGACTAGAGCCACAGATACGCAGTATTTT. Protein: CASSLGGSGTRATDTQYF. Looking up the rest from reference TRBV7-6 and TRBJ2-3 gives the full variable domain: GAGVSQSPRYKVTKRGQDVALRCDPISGHVSLYWYRQALGQGPEFLTYFNYEAQQDKSGLPNDRFSAERPEGSISTLTIQRTEQRDSAMYRCASSLGGSGTRATDTQYFGPGTRLTVL.

The V and J genes are TRBV9 and TRBJ1-4; D unresolved. The germline gives CDR1 SGDLS, CDR2 YYNGEE. The CDR3 loop spans 14 amino acids. V gave up 1 base and J gave up 8 bases, with 12 bases separating them. CDR3 sequence reads: CASSVRVPPEKLFF. CDR3 DNA: TGTGCCAGCAGCGTACGGGTTCCTCCAGAAAAACTGTTTTTT.

The chain joins TRBV4-1 to TRBJ1-1, with unresolved D. The CDR3 is 13 residues long. The ends were cut back, 7 bases at V and 0 bases at J, with 9 bases in the middle. Germline assignment: CDR1 MGHRA and CDR2 YSYEKL. CDR3 loop: CASNLGMNTEAFF. The CDR3 region has the DNA TGCGCCAGCAACCTAGGAATGAACACTGAAGCTTTCTTT.